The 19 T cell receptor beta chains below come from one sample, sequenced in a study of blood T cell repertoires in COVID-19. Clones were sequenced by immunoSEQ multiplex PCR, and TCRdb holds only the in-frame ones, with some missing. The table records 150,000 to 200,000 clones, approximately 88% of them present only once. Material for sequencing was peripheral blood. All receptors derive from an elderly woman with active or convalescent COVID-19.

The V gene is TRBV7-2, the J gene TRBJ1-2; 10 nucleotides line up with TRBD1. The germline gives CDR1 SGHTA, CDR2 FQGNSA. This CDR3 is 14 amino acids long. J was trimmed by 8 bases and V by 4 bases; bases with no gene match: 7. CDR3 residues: CASSSGQGLLGYTF. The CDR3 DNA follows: TGTGCCAGCAGCTCGGGACAGGGGCTTTTGGGCTACACCTTC.

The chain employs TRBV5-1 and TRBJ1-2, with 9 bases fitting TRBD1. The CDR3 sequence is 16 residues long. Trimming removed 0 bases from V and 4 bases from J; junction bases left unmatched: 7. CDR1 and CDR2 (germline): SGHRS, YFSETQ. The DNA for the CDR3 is TGCGCCAGCAGCTTGGGCGAGGGACAGGGCGGCTATGGCTACACCTTC. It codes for CASSLGEGQGGYGYTF.

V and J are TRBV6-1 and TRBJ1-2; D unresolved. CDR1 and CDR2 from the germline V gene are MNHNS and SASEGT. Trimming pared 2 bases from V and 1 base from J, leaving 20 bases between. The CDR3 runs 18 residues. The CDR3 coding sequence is TGTGCCAGCAGTGAAACAGTGCCACAAGTCGCGGGTAACTATGGCTACACCTTC. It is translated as CASSETVPQVAGNYGYTF.

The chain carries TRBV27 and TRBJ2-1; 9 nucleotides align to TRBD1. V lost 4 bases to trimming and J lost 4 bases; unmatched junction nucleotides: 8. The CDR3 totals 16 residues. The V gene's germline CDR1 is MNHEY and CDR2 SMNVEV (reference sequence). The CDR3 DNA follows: TGTGCCAGCAGTTATAATACCGGGACAGGGTACAATGAGCAGTTCTTC. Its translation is CASSYNTGTGYNEQFF.

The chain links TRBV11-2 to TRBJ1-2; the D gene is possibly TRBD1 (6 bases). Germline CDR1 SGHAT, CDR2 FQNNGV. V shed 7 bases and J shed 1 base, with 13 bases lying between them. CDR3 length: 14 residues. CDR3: CASTLQGVNYGYTF. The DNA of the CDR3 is TGTGCCAGCACCCTACAGGGAGTTAACTATGGCTACACCTTC.

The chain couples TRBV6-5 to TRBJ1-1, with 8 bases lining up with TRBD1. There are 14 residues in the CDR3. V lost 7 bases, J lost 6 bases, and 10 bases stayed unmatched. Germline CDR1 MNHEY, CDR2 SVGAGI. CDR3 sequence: CASKTRQGTSEAFF. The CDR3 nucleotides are TGTGCCAGCAAAACGAGACAGGGGACATCTGAAGCTTTCTTT.

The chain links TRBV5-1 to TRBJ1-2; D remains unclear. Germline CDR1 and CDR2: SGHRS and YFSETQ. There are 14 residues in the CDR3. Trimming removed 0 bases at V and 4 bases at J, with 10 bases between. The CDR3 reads CASSLGQEGYGYTF. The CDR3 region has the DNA TGCGCCAGCAGCTTGGGGCAGGAAGGCTATGGCTACACCTTC.

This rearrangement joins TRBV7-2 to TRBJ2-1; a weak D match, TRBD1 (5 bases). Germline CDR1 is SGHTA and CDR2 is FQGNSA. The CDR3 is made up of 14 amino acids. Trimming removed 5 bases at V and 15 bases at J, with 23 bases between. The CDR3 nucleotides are TGTGCCAGCAGCCCCAGTACAGGTTGGCTTCGGATGTTCTTC. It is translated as CASSPSTGWLRMFF.

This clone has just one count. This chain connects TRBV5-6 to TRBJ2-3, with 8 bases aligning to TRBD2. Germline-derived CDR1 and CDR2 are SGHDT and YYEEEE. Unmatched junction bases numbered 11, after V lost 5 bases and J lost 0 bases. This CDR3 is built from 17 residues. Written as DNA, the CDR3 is TGTGCCAGCAGGCGGGCCGGGGGGGCCGTTAGCACAGATACGCAGTATTTT. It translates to CASRRAGGAVSTDTQYF. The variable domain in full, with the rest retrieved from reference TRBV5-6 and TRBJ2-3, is DAGVTQSPTHLIKTRGQQVTLRCSPKSGHDTVSWYQQALGQGPQFIFQYYEEEERQRGNFPDRFSGHQFPNYSSELNVNALLLGDSALYLCASRRAGGAVSTDTQYFGPGTRLTVL.

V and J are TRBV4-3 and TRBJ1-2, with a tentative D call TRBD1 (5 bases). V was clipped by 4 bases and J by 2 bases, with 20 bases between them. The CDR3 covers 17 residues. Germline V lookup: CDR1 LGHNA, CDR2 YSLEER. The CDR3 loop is CASSPRGGTGGNYGYTF. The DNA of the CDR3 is TGCGCCAGCAGCCCTCGTGGGGGAACGGGGGGGAACTATGGCTACACCTTC.

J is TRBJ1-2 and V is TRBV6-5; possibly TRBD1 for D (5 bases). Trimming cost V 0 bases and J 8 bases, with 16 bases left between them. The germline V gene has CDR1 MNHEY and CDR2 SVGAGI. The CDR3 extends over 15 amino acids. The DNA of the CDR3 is TGTGCCAGCAGTTACTCGGGGAGGGACCCTGGGGGCTACACCTTC. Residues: CASSYSGRDPGGYTF.

CDR3 DNA sequence: TGTGCCAGCAGCTCTCGGACAGGCTTAACAGATACGCAGTATTTT. Its translation is CASSSRTGLTDTQYF. V gene TRBV7-2 combines with J gene TRBJ2-3, with TRBD1 matching over 7 bases. This CDR3 has 15 amino acids. Germline values: CDR1 SGHTA, CDR2 FQGNSA. Trimming at V came to 4 bases and at J to 3 bases, leaving 7 bases not matched to a gene. Full variable domain (missing parts from reference TRBV7-2 and TRBJ2-3): GAGVSQSPSNKVTEKGKDVELRCDPISGHTALYWYRQSLGQGLEFLIYFQGNSAPDKSGLPSDRFSAERTGGSVSTLTIQRTQQEDSAVYLCASSSRTGLTDTQYFGPGTRLTVL.

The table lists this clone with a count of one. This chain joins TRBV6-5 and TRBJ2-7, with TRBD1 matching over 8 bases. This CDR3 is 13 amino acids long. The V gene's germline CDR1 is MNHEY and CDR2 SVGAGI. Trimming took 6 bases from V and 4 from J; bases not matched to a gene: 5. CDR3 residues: CASRQGARYEQYF. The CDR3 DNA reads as TGTGCCAGCAGGCAGGGGGCTAGGTACGAGCAGTACTTC.

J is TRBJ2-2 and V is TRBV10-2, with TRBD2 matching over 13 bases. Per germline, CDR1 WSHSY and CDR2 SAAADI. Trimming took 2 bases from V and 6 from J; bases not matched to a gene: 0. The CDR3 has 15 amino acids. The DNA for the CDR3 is TGCGCCAGCAGTGAGACTAGCGGGGGGGCCGGGGAGCTGTTTTTT. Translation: CASSETSGGAGELFF.

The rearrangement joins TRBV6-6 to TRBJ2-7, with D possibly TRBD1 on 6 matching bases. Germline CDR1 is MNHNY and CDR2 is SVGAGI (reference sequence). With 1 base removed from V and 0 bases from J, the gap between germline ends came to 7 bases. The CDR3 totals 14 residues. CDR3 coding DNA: TGTGCCAGCAGTTACTGGGACAACTCCTACGAGCAGTACTTC. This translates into CASSYWDNSYEQYF.

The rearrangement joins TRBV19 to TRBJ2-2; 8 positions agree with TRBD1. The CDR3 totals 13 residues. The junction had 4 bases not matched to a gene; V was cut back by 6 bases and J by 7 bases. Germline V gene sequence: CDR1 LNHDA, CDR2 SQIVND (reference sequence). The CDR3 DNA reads TGTGCCAGTAGGGACAGGGAAGTCGGGGAGCTGTTTTTT. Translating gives CASRDREVGELFF.

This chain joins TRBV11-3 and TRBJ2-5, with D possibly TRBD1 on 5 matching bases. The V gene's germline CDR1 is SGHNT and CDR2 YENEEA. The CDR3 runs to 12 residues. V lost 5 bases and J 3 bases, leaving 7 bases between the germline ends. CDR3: CASSPGKETQYF. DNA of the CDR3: TGTGCCAGCAGCCCAGGGAAAGAGACCCAGTACTTC.

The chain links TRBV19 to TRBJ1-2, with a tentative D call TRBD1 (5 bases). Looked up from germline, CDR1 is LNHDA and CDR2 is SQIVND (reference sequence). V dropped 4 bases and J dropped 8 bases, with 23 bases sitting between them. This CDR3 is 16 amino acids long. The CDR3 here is CASSNAGGGGSGGYTF. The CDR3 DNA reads TGTGCCAGTAGTAACGCCGGAGGCGGGGGTTCAGGGGGCTACACCTTC.

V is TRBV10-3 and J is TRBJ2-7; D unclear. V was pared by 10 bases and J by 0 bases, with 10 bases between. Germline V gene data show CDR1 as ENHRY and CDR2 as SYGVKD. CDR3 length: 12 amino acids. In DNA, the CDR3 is TGTGCCACCGGGTCGAGCTCCTACGAGCAGTACTTC. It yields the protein CATGSSSYEQYF.